This T cell receptor (beta chain) appears in the sequencing data of a study of post-analysis software for immune sequencing data (dated by TCRdb to 2015 to 2017). Regarding the research as a whole: Recorded disease courses included relapsing-remitting, secondary progressive and progressive-relapsing multiple sclerosis, with some patients lacking subtype annotation. A subset of samples was prepared in parallel using single-end sample barcoding, then pooled and co-amplified after Illumina adapter ligation. The patient repertoires were compared against around 11 previously published healthy control repertoires obtained from donors aged about 6 to 26 years.

Library preparation was by PCR. For sequencing, an Illumina HiSeq 2500 was employed. To reduce PCR and sequencing biases, unique molecular identifiers were built into the TCR beta cDNA libraries. Per 1 to 10 million input T cells, roughly 0.5 million cDNA molecules were obtained, such that each molecule approximated one T cell. Patient libraries were prepared and sequenced with the same protocol used for the earlier healthy control dataset. Samples belonging to the same batch were prepared together, multiplexed and sequenced on a shared HiSeq lane. In the original analysis: MIGEC was used to process the raw barcoded reads, and molecular identifier groups with only a single read were discarded before consensus assembly and CDR3 extraction. Clonotype tables were post-analysed with VDJtools, and diversity was normalized by down-sampling all datasets to the smallest sample size. To correct batch-related cross-sample contamination, repertoire overlap clustering matched CDR3 amino acid sequences but not nucleotide sequences. TCRdb handled the public reads itself, with Q25 trimming in fastp and clone calling in MiXCR, and kept productive beta chains. Each entry merges the rows of one CDR3 protein and shows their most common DNA and genes. These V and J calls are TCRdb output, not the study's own analysis. Recorded for this sample are roughly 700,000 distinct CDR3 sequences; 30% of them occurred a single time. The ten top clones hold around 0.55% of the sample.

A remark on this clonotype: The antigen it recognizes is unknown. No per-base quality is available; no much larger clone lies one base away.

To demonstrate the VDJtools post-analysis software, TCR beta repertoires were profiled from the peripheral blood of about 14 young patients with multiple sclerosis. The patients with multiple sclerosis were children and adolescents between 6 and 15 years of age. Results the study describes overall, beyond this receptor: Direct clustering with F measure showed strong co-clustering of samples prepared in the same batch, prompting a batch-effect correction. A few TRBV segments, including TRBV5-6, TRBV5-1 and TRBV20-1, were significantly more frequent in patients than controls. Significantly lower normalized Chao1 diversity was found in multiple sclerosis patients than in controls, suggesting substantial peripheral T-cell clonal expansion. The multiple sclerosis patient group was slightly younger than the control group.

The germline ends are 14 bases apart after V is trimmed by 0 bases and J by 4 bases. The germline V gene (reference sequence) provides CDR1 DFQATT and CDR2 SNEGSKA. The CDR3, cysteine through phenylalanine, is 15 amino acids long. Only the CDR3 portion is preserved as DNA: 45 bases, with reading frame beginning at the first base. The chain links TRBV20-1 with TRBJ2-3; the D gene could be either TRBD1 or TRBD2, each agreeing at 5 bases. This sequence originates from a girl aged 5-17 years with multiple sclerosis. Sequencing input: blood. Here is the DNA: TGCAGTGCTAGAGATGATGCCAGGGAGCCAGATACGCAGTATTTT. Translated, this gives CSARDDAREPDTQYF.